This T cell receptor (beta chain) was sequenced in a study of blood T cell repertoires in COVID-19. Study background: T cells, B-cell-depleted T cells, or PBMCs provided the cDNA or gDNA that served as material.

Authors' methods: Amplification of reference gene primers provided the estimated nucleated cell counts. Libraries were prepared by immunoSEQ multiplex PCR; TCRdb keeps only in-frame clonotypes and omits some of them. Clone size and V and J calls were adopted from that table, with D and trimming inferred from the DNA. The repertoire consists of 200,000 or so clones, with more than 85% occurring once and the leading ten covering 3% to 3.5%. The germline CDR1 and CDR2 sequences are MDHEN and SYDVKM. Trimming pared 4 bases from V and 3 bases from J, leaving 15 bases between. The CDR3 is made up of 16 amino acids.

This chain links TRBV28 with TRBJ2-2; D is perhaps TRBD1 (5 bases). This TCR was recovered from a man in his fifties or sixties with acute or convalescent COVID-19. The sequenced sample was peripheral blood. The CDR3 nucleotides are TGTGCCAGCAGTTCCGCTGTCGTAGGGGACACCGGGGAGCTGTTTTTT. The encoded protein is CASSSAVVGDTGELFF. Supplemented by reference TRBV28 and TRBJ2-2, the full variable domain reads DVKVTQSSRYLVKRTGEKVFLECVQDMDHENMFWYRQDPGLGLRLIYFSYDVKMKEKGDIPEGYSVSREKKERFSLILESASTNQTSMYLCASSSAVVGDTGELFFGEGSRLTVL.